Below, 4 T cell receptor beta chains from the same sample are listed, as sequenced in a study of shared clonotypes between healthy human individuals. Libraries were prepared by immunoSEQ multiplex PCR; TCRdb keeps only in-frame clonotypes and omits some of them. The sample includes around 430,000 clones, around 75% of them seen just once. Sample: PBMCs. The receptors here all came from a woman aged 40 to 50 in good health. Some clones in this sample may be carry-over from other donors' samples.

There are many counts of this clone. The chain couples TRBV6-6 to TRBJ2-1; D is possibly TRBD1 (5 bases). The V gene lost 6 bases and the J gene lost 4 bases, with 13 bases spanning the gap. From germline, CDR1 is MNHNY and CDR2 SVGAGI (reference sequence). The CDR3 spans 14 residues. CDR3 protein: CASSRDSAYNEQFF. The CDR3 DNA sequence: TGTGCCAGCAGCCGCGACAGCGCTTACAATGAGCAGTTCTTC.

The CDR3 sequence is CSVYTSGRGTDTQYF. The CDR3 DNA reads as TGCAGCGTTTACACTAGCGGGAGGGGCACAGATACGCAGTATTTT. The chain links TRBV29-1 to TRBJ2-3, with 13 bases lining up with TRBD2. The CDR3 length is 15 residues. After removal of 5 bases from V and 1 base from J, the junction contained 3 bases not matched to a gene. Germline V gene sequence: CDR1 SQVTM, CDR2 ANQGSEA.

The CDR3 sequence: CASSQGGQGPPYEQYF. The CDR3 DNA sequence: TGCGCCAGCAGCCAAGGGGGACAGGGGCCCCCCTACGAGCAGTACTTC. The chain joins TRBV4-3 to TRBJ2-7; 10 bases align to TRBD1. The CDR3 is made up of 16 amino acids. Germline-derived CDR1 and CDR2 are LGHNA and YSLEER. V was clipped by 1 base and J by 2 bases; unmatched bases: 5.

Comment on this clone: A far larger clone lies a single base away; this is likely a read error. Distinct nucleotide sequences in the sample also encode this CDR3. The chain has TRBV5-4 and TRBJ1-2; D perhaps matches TRBD1 (5 bases). CDR3 length: 14 residues. CDR1 and CDR2 (germline): SGHNT, YYREEE (reference sequence). The CDR3 reads CASSFLQEEYGYTF. Here the CDR3 DNA reads TGCGCCAGCAGCTTTTTACAGGAGGAATATGGCTACACCTTC.